A single sample gave rise to the 20 T cell receptor beta chains below, sequenced in a study of blood T cell repertoires in COVID-19. Assay used: immunoSEQ multiplex PCR; TCRdb lists only in-frame clones, some missing. The sample has approximately 210,000 clones; about 87% are singletons. What was sequenced was peripheral blood. These receptors were collected from an older man with acute or convalescent COVID-19.

J is TRBJ1-2 and V is TRBV19, with D possibly being TRBD1 (5 bases). The CDR3 runs 14 residues. Trimming pared 1 base from V and 4 bases from J, leaving 10 bases between. Looked up from germline, CDR1 is LNHDA and CDR2 is SQIVND (reference sequence). In DNA, the CDR3 is TGTGCCAGTAGTATAGCGGGACTCATCTATGGCTACACCTTC. It is translated as CASSIAGLIYGYTF.

This clone was recorded once. V and J are TRBV10-3 and TRBJ2-1; 7 bases align to TRBD1. The CDR3 has 16 amino acids. V dropped 6 bases and J dropped 9; count of bases not matched to a gene: 17. Germline loops: CDR1 ENHRY, CDR2 SYGVKD. CDR3 region: CAISVTGTAQPGEQFF. The CDR3 coding sequence is TGTGCCATCAGCGTAACCGGGACAGCCCAGCCAGGTGAGCAGTTCTTC.

The V and J genes are TRBV27 and TRBJ2-7; D might be TRBD1 (5 bases). Germline V gene sequence: CDR1 MNHEY, CDR2 SMNVEV (reference sequence). Trimming left V 8 bases short and J 1 base short, with 12 bases between. The CDR3 sequence is 13 residues long. CDR3 sequence reads: CASQQDSSYEQYF. CDR3 coding DNA: TGTGCCAGCCAACAGGATTCTTCCTACGAGCAGTACTTC.

J is TRBJ2-5 and V is TRBV12-1; the DNA was not used to check the table's D call, TRBD2. TRBV12-1 is shown as a pseudogene. This CDR3 has 14 residues. As DNA, the CDR3 is TGTGCCAGCAGCCCCGGAGACCCCGGGGAGACCCAGTACTTC. Residues: CASSPGDPGETQYF.

This clone was seen once. The CDR3 DNA reads as TGTGCCAGTAGCCTTAGAGACAGGAACACTGAAGCTTTCTTT. Its translation is CASSLRDRNTEAFF. V gene TRBV19 combines with J gene TRBJ1-1; TRBD1 is a possible D gene (5 bases). Germline loops: CDR1 LNHDA, CDR2 SQIVND (reference sequence). CDR3 size: 14 residues. Trimming left V 6 bases short and J 1 base short, with 12 bases between.

V usage is TRBV12-5 and J usage is TRBJ2-2; 11 bases map to TRBD2. The CDR3 consists of 17 residues. After removal of 6 bases from V and 6 bases from J, the junction contained 12 bases not matched to a gene. CDR1 is LGHNT and CDR2 is FRNRAP in the germline V gene. Written as DNA, the CDR3 is TGTGCTAGTGGCCTCCCCCTAGCGGGAGGTCCCCCCGGGGAGCTGTTTTTT. Protein product: CASGLPLAGGPPGELFF.

The chain recombines TRBV7-9 with TRBJ2-5, with 7 bases matching TRBD1. The germline gives CDR1 SEHNR, CDR2 FQNEAQ (reference sequence). This CDR3 contains 13 residues. With V trimmed by 2 bases and J by 4 bases, 1 base remained unmatched. CDR3 bases: TGTGCCAGCAGCTTAACAGGGGCAGAGACCCAGTACTTC. Encoded protein: CASSLTGAETQYF. Supplemented by reference TRBV7-9 and TRBJ2-5, the full variable domain reads DTGVSQNPRHKITKRGQNVTFRCDPISEHNRLYWYRQTLGQGPEFLTYFQNEAQLEKSRLLSDRFSAERPKGSFSTLEIQRTEQGDSAMYLCASSLTGAETQYFGPGTRLLVL.

This sequence joins TRBV18 and TRBJ1-2; D is ambiguous. The V end was cut by 0 bases, the J end by 2 bases, with 10 bases between. The length of the CDR3 is 15 residues. Germline lookup yields CDR1 KGHSH and CDR2 LQKENI. CDR3 coding DNA: TGTGCCAGCTCACCACCAGAAACCAGAAACTATGGCTACACCTTC. It codes for CASSPPETRNYGYTF.

The gene calls are TRBV25-1 and TRBJ2-3, with 8 bases fitting TRBD2. The junction had 11 bases not matched to a gene; V was cut back by 10 bases and J by 2 bases. Germline V CDR1 and CDR2: MGHDK, SYGVNS. The CDR3 is 15 amino acids. CDR3 nucleotide sequence: TGTGCCACCGGGGGGGGCGCCTTGATCACAGATACGCAGTATTTT. Translated: CATGGGALITDTQYF.

The rearrangement links TRBV5-1 to TRBJ2-1, with D perhaps TRBD2 (6 bases). Per germline, CDR1 SGHRS and CDR2 YFSETQ. The V and J ends lost 0 bases and 2 bases respectively, with 9 bases between them. The CDR3 runs 15 residues. The CDR3 coding sequence is TGCGCCAGCAGCTTGGGGGGGGAACCCTACAATGAGCAGTTCTTC. This translates into CASSLGGEPYNEQFF. The variable domain in full, with the rest retrieved from reference TRBV5-1 and TRBJ2-1, is KAGVTQTPRYLIKTRGQQVTLSCSPISGHRSVSWYQQTPGQGLQFLFEYFSETQRNKGNFPGRFSGRQFSNSRSEMNVSTLELGDSALYLCASSLGGEPYNEQFFGPGTRLTVL.

This chain uses TRBV28 with TRBJ2-1, with D maybe TRBD1 (6 bases). Trimming cost V 8 bases and J 3 bases, with 20 bases left between them. The CDR3 runs to 16 residues. The germline V gene encodes CDR1 MDHEN and CDR2 SYDVKM. CDR3 amino acids: CASRGQLAYYYNEQFF. DNA for the CDR3: TGTGCCAGCCGTGGACAGCTCGCCTACTACTACAATGAGCAGTTCTTC. Using reference TRBV28 and TRBJ2-1 for the parts outside the CDR3, the full variable domain is DVKVTQSSRYLVKRTGEKVFLECVQDMDHENMFWYRQDPGLGLRLIYFSYDVKMKEKGDIPEGYSVSREKKERFSLILESASTNQTSMYLCASRGQLAYYYNEQFFGPGTRLTVL.

The chain couples TRBV7-9 to TRBJ1-4; D gene uncertain. Trimming pared 7 bases from V and 7 bases from J, leaving 13 bases between. The V gene's germline CDR1 is SEHNR and CDR2 FQNEAQ (reference sequence). The CDR3 has 13 amino acids. CDR3: CASTRSGVEKLFF. The DNA for the CDR3 is TGTGCCAGCACCCGGTCCGGGGTTGAAAAACTGTTTTTT.

This clone is a singleton in its sample. This sequence joins TRBV2 and TRBJ2-1; a possible D gene is TRBD1 (6 bases). Looked up from germline, CDR1 is SNHLY and CDR2 is FYNNEI. The V and J ends lost 8 bases and 3 bases respectively, with 17 bases between them. The CDR3 runs to 15 residues. CDR3 in amino acids: CASEPGHSYYNEQFF. The CDR3 DNA is TGTGCCAGCGAACCGGGACATTCTTACTACAATGAGCAGTTCTTC.

The chain combines TRBV19 with TRBJ1-3, with 8 bases aligning to TRBD1. Trimming removed 7 bases from V and 2 bases from J; junction bases left unmatched: 7. This CDR3 is built from 15 residues. Germline CDR1 and CDR2: LNHDA and SQIVND (reference sequence). As DNA, the CDR3 is TGTGCCAGTACCCCGGACAGGGACGCTGGAAACACCATATATTTT. Its protein product is CASTPDRDAGNTIYF.

This clone was recorded once. V is TRBV28 and J is TRBJ1-4; maybe TRBD1 (5 bases). Trimming took 11 bases from V and 10 from J, leaving 17 bases between them. The CDR3 covers 12 residues. Germline CDR1 is MDHEN and CDR2 is SYDVKM. The CDR3 DNA follows: TGTGCCGCAGTGGGGACTACCGGAAAACTGTTTTTT. It specifies CAAVGTTGKLFF.

Here the CDR3 DNA reads TGTGCCAGCAGCCCCCCCCGAGTTAGCGCCTTTCCCACAGATACGCAGTATTTT. Amino acid sequence: CASSPPRVSAFPTDTQYF. This chain connects TRBV9 to TRBJ2-3; maybe TRBD2 (5 bases). CDR1 SGDLS and CDR2 YYNGEE come from the germline V gene. The V gene lost 4 bases and the J gene lost 2 bases, with 23 bases spanning the gap. The length of the CDR3 is 18 residues.

The chain couples TRBV20-1 to TRBJ1-2; perhaps TRBD1 as D (5 bases). The V end lost 3 bases, the J end lost 2 bases, and 13 bases lay between the germline ends. The CDR3 totals 14 residues. Germline CDR1 DFQATT, CDR2 SNEGSKA (reference sequence). The CDR3 nucleotides are TGCAGTGCTAGTCCGCAGGGAGGAAACTATGGCTACACCTTC. It is translated as CSASPQGGNYGYTF.

The chain couples TRBV5-1 to TRBJ2-2; TRBD2 might be the D (5 bases). This CDR3 spans 16 amino acids. Trimming shortened V by 2 bases and J by 7 bases, and 18 bases separated the two germline ends. Germline loops: CDR1 SGHRS, CDR2 YFSETQ. CDR3 nucleotide sequence: TGCGCCAGCAGCTTCAAGCCCTTGCGGGCGGGCGGGGAGCTGTTTTTT. It translates to CASSFKPLRAGGELFF.

V is TRBV7-2 and J is TRBJ1-1, with TRBD1 as a possible D gene (5 bases). The germline V gene encodes CDR1 SGHTA and CDR2 FQGNSA. V was trimmed by 5 bases and J by 4 bases, leaving 14 bases between them. This CDR3 region has 14 residues. CDR3 in DNA: TGTGCCAGCAGCGTGGGGGGGTGGGCCACTGAAGCTTTCTTT. As protein: CASSVGGWATEAFF.

V gene TRBV5-4 combines with J gene TRBJ2-7; 11 nucleotides agree with TRBD2. Germline V gene sequence: CDR1 SGHNT, CDR2 YYREEE (reference sequence). The J segment lost 5 bases and the V segment lost 4 bases, leaving 8 bases of the junction unmatched. The CDR3 covers 15 residues. CDR3 nucleotide sequence: TGTGCCAGCAGCCTTGGGATAGCGGGAGGGAACGAGCAGTACTTC. It specifies CASSLGIAGGNEQYF.